What follows are 8 T cell receptor beta chains derived from one specimen sequenced in a study of OX40 agonist ivuxolimab in advanced cancers. Produced via immunoSEQ multiplex PCR; TCRdb's table is partial and in-frame only. Of 35,000 to 45,000 clones listed, around four fifths are singletons. The sequenced sample was CD4+ or CD8+ T cells sorted from blood, obtained in a trial of the OX40 agonist ivuxolimab. The receptors were gathered from an adult with an advanced solid tumor such as melanoma, head and neck, liver or kidney cancer.

With respect to this clone: One end of the junction varies from germline; a read error may be responsible. The chain uses TRBV2 and TRBJ2-2; the D gene is possibly TRBD2 (6 bases). CDR1 SNHLY and CDR2 FYNNEI come from the germline V gene. The CDR3 has 12 amino acids. CDR3 DNA sequence: TGTGCCAGCAGTGACGACACCGGGGGGCTGTTTTTT. Translated, it gives CASSDDTGGLFF.

The count of this clone is one. V is TRBV19 and J is TRBJ2-3, with D uncertain. Trimming took 1 base from V and 4 from J, leaving 6 bases between them. CDR1 is LNHDA and CDR2 is SQIVND in the germline V gene (reference sequence). CDR3 size: 13 residues. CDR3 sequence: CASSIGYADTQYF. CDR3 coding DNA: TGTGCCAGTAGTATAGGATACGCAGATACGCAGTATTTT. The full variable domain, completed using reference TRBV19 and TRBJ2-3, is DGGITQSPKYLFRKEGQNVTLSCEQNLNHDAMYWYRQDPGQGLRLIYYSQIVNDFQKGDIAEGYSVSREKKESFPLTVTSAQKNPTAFYLCASSIGYADTQYFGPGTRLTVL.

The chain carries TRBV5-1 and TRBJ2-7; TRBD2 agrees at 7 bases. From germline, CDR1 is SGHRS and CDR2 YFSETQ. J gave up 3 bases and V 2 bases, and 8 bases lay outside the gene matches. This CDR3 contains 15 residues. The chain's CDR3 is CASSLASGNLYEQYF. The DNA for the CDR3 is TGCGCCAGCAGCTTAGCAAGCGGGAACCTCTACGAGCAGTACTTC. Full variable domain (rest looked up from reference TRBV5-1 and TRBJ2-7): KAGVTQTPRYLIKTRGQQVTLSCSPISGHRSVSWYQQTPGQGLQFLFEYFSETQRNKGNFPGRFSGRQFSNSRSEMNVSTLELGDSALYLCASSLASGNLYEQYFGPGTRLTVT.

This chain uses TRBV4-3 with TRBJ2-7; D is ambiguous. The CDR3 has 13 residues. Germline CDR1 is LGHNA and CDR2 is YSLEER. V was clipped by 4 bases and J by 4 bases, with 11 bases between them. CDR3 amino acids: CASSRETRYEQYF. The CDR3 nucleotides are TGCGCCAGCAGCCGCGAGACTCGTTACGAGCAGTACTTC.

This chain uses TRBV6-6 with TRBJ2-4, with no clear D. Germline lookup yields CDR1 MNHNY and CDR2 SVGAGI (reference sequence). V dropped 5 bases and J dropped 0 bases, with 8 bases sitting between them. This CDR3 is 14 amino acids long. For the CDR3, the DNA is TGTGCCAGCAGTCCCCGGATAGCCAAAAACATTCAGTACTTC. This codes for CASSPRIAKNIQYF.

This chain links TRBV25-1 with TRBJ2-1; D not certain. Germline V gives CDR1 MGHDK, CDR2 SYGVNS. This CDR3 is 12 amino acids long. Between the trimmed V and J ends, which lost 2 bases and 8 bases, there was a span of 7 bases. CDR3 sequence (DNA): TGTGCCAGCAGTGAACAGGAGTATGAGCAGTTCTTC. It specifies CASSEQEYEQFF.

The chain has TRBV28 and TRBJ1-5, with D unresolved. CDR1 is MDHEN and CDR2 is SYDVKM in the germline V gene. The CDR3 consists of 14 residues. Trimming removed 7 bases at V and 3 bases at J, with 13 bases between. In DNA, the CDR3 is TGTGCCAGCACCGACCACACGGTCAATCAGCCCCAGCATTTT. It encodes CASTDHTVNQPQHF.

This clone has just a few counts. The chain combines TRBV19 with TRBJ1-6; 10 nucleotides align to TRBD1. In germline, CDR1 is LNHDA, CDR2 SQIVND (reference sequence). The V gene end was trimmed by 5 bases and the J gene end by 10 bases; junction bases not matched to a gene: 8. The CDR3 is 15 amino acids. CDR3 protein: CASSPPGQGHSPLHF. Here the CDR3 DNA reads TGTGCCAGTAGTCCACCGGGACAGGGGCACTCACCCCTCCACTTT.